These 8 T cell receptor beta chains were sequenced from one sample in a study of vaccination and CD4 T cells after COVID-19. An Oncomine TCR Beta short-read assay was used to sequence the DNA from cultured CD4+ T cells. Each CDR3 protein gets one entry after TCRdb re-called the PCR reads with MiXCR. The sample lists tens of thousands of distinct CDR3 sequences, around 63% occurring once. These receptors lack a known antigen. Described treatment: roughly 11-day PBMC culture with coronavirus spike peptide pools or control peptides (ViraFEST assay). The sequencing input was CD4+ T cells from blood, cultured in vitro. The receptors shown here come from a human donor who had recovered from COVID-19.

This clonotype was detected a few times. The rearrangement joins TRBV6-5 to TRBJ1-2; TRBD1 is a possible D gene (5 bases). Germline values: CDR1 MNHEY, CDR2 SVGAGI. The length of the CDR3 is 13 residues. Trimming removed 4 bases at V and 3 bases at J, with 9 bases between. This CDR3 is CASSFDSYYGYTF. The CDR3 bases are TGTGCCAGCAGTTTTGACAGTTACTATGGCTACACCTTC.

This clonotype was counted only a few times. The chain employs TRBV20-1 and TRBJ1-6, with 7 bases fitting TRBD1. Germline V gene sequence: CDR1 DFQATT, CDR2 SNEGSKA (reference sequence). J was trimmed by 9 bases and V by 2 bases; bases with no gene match: 10. This CDR3 contains 15 residues. In nucleotides, the CDR3 is TGCAGTGCTAGACCTAACAGGGGCCCGGGTTCACCCCTCCACTTT. Translation: CSARPNRGPGSPLHF.

V gene TRBV4-1 combines with J gene TRBJ2-1, with 10 bases matching TRBD2. The CDR3 is 17 residues long. Trimming removed 4 bases from V and 8 bases from J; junction bases left unmatched: 14. Germline lookup yields CDR1 MGHRA and CDR2 YSYEKL. The CDR3 protein is CASSPSRFLAGAHEQFF. The CDR3 DNA sequence: TGCGCCAGCAGCCCCTCCCGTTTTCTAGCGGGAGCGCATGAGCAGTTCTTC.

The V and J genes are TRBV27 and TRBJ2-5; the D gene is possibly TRBD2 (5 bases). In germline, CDR1 is MNHEY, CDR2 SMNVEV (reference sequence). The CDR3 has 11 amino acids. Trimming stripped 4 bases from V and 7 bases from J, with 7 bases between. CDR3 sequence reads: CASSSEGTQYF. CDR3 DNA: TGTGCCAGCAGTTCCGAGGGGACCCAGTACTTC.

The genes are TRBV28 and TRBJ1-2, with TRBD1 identical over 7 bases. This CDR3 comprises 12 residues. Germline CDR1 MDHEN, CDR2 SYDVKM. V shed 6 bases and J 3 bases; nucleotides not matched to a gene: 1. CDR3 DNA sequence: TGTGCCAGCAGAACAGGGGACTATGGCTACACCTTC. It is translated as CASRTGDYGYTF.

The count of this clonotype is one. The chain is built from TRBV6-2 or TRBV6-3 and TRBJ2-1, with 10 bases lining up with TRBD1. The CDR3 has 15 residues. J lost 7 bases, V lost 5 bases, and 8 bases had no gene match. The V gene's germline CDR1 is MNHEY and CDR2 SVGEGT. Here the CDR3 reads CASSTTGGARNEQFF. In DNA form, the CDR3 reads TGTGCCAGCAGTACGACAGGGGGCGCGAGGAATGAGCAGTTCTTC.

The genes are TRBV30 and TRBJ2-1; D gene unclear. Germline V gene sequence: CDR1 GTSNPN, CDR2 SVGIG (reference sequence). V shed 0 bases and J shed 12 bases, with 15 bases lying between them. The CDR3 is made up of 13 amino acids. The CDR3 is CAWSVNRLDGQFF. The CDR3, as DNA: TGTGCCTGGAGTGTGAATCGTTTGGATGGGCAGTTCTTC.

The rearrangement links TRBV18 to TRBJ1-6; perhaps TRBD1 as D (5 bases). Trimming took off 1 base at V and 2 bases at J, with 12 bases between the two ends. The germline CDR1 and CDR2 sequences are KGHSH and LQKENI. CDR3 length equals 17 residues. The CDR3 region is CASSPLAGRTYNSPLHF. DNA for the CDR3: TGTGCCAGCTCACCACTGGCAGGGAGAACCTATAATTCACCCCTCCACTTT. The variable domain in full, with the rest retrieved from reference TRBV18 and TRBJ1-6, is NAGVMQNPRHLVRRRGQEARLRCSPMKGHSHVYWYRQLPEEGLKFMVYLQKENIIDESGMPKERFSAEFPKEGPSILRIQQVVRGDSAAYFCASSPLAGRTYNSPLHFGNGTRLTVT.